One sample yielded the 5 T cell receptor beta chains listed below, sequenced in a study of blood T cell repertoires in COVID-19. Clones were read by immunoSEQ multiplex PCR, and TCRdb kept only the in-frame ones, dropping some. The sample consists of 150,000 to 200,000 clones, roughly 83% of them appearing once. Sequenced sample: PBMCs or T cells enriched from blood (not recorded which). The source of these receptors is a woman aged 60-75 years who had recovered from COVID-19.

The V call is TRBV19, the J call TRBJ1-2; D call uncertain. The V end lost 1 base, the J end lost 2 bases, and 11 bases lay between the germline ends. The CDR3 has 15 amino acids. Germline V lookup: CDR1 LNHDA, CDR2 SQIVND (reference sequence). DNA for the CDR3: TGTGCCAGTAGTATAGTTTCGGGTTTGAACTATGGCTACACCTTC. Its protein is CASSIVSGLNYGYTF.

The gene calls are TRBV7-3 and TRBJ1-1; no definite D call. The CDR3 runs to 13 residues. The germline V gene has CDR1 SGHTA and CDR2 FQGTGA. V was shortened by 2 bases and J by 3 bases, with 7 bases between the two germline ends. CDR3 protein: CASSLWGDTEAFF. CDR3 nucleotides: TGTGCCAGCAGCTTATGGGGAGACACTGAAGCTTTCTTT.

V is TRBV19 and J is TRBJ1-2; the match to TRBD1 covers 10 bases. The trim removed 6 bases at V and 4 bases at J, leaving 14 bases unmatched. Germline V gene sequence: CDR1 LNHDA, CDR2 SQIVND (reference sequence). The CDR3 loop spans 17 amino acids. Here the CDR3 reads CASRKPGQGSFSYGYTF. Here the CDR3 DNA reads TGTGCCAGTAGAAAGCCGGGACAGGGGTCTTTCAGCTATGGCTACACCTTC. Based on the CDR3 plus reference TRBV19 and TRBJ1-2, the full variable domain is DGGITQSPKYLFRKEGQNVTLSCEQNLNHDAMYWYRQDPGQGLRLIYYSQIVNDFQKGDIAEGYSVSREKKESFPLTVTSAQKNPTAFYLCASRKPGQGSFSYGYTFGSGTRLTVV.

This clone has only a few counts. The chain links TRBV9 to TRBJ1-1; D is perhaps TRBD1 (6 bases). Germline loops: CDR1 SGDLS, CDR2 YYNGEE. This CDR3 comprises 14 residues. The ends were cut back, 0 bases at V and 4 bases at J, with 10 bases in the middle. Here the CDR3 DNA reads TGTGCCAGCAGCGTAGCGAGGGGGGGCACTGAAGCTTTCTTT. It yields the protein CASSVARGGTEAFF.

V is TRBV5-1 and J is TRBJ2-1, with 10 bases fitting TRBD1. In germline, CDR1 is SGHRS, CDR2 YFSETQ. The ends lost 4 bases at V and 2 bases at J; junction bases unmatched: 6. CDR3 length equals 16 residues. The CDR3: CASSQGQGLAYNEQFF. The CDR3 DNA sequence: TGCGCCAGCAGCCAGGGACAGGGGTTAGCCTACAATGAGCAGTTCTTC.